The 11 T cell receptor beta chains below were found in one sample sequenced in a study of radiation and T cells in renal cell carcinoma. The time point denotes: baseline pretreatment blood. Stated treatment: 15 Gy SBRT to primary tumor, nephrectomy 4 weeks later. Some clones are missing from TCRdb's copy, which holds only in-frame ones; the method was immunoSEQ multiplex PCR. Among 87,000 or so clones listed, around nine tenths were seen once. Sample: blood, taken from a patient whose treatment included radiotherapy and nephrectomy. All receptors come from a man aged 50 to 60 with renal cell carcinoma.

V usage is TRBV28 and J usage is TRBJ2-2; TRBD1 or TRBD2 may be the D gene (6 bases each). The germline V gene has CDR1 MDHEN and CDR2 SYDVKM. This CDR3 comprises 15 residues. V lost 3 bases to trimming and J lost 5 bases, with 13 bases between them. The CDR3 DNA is TGTGCCAGCAGTTTGGGGGGCGCGGGTACCGGGGAGCTGTTTTTT. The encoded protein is CASSLGGAGTGELFF. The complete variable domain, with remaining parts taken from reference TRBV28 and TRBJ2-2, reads DVKVTQSSRYLVKRTGEKVFLECVQDMDHENMFWYRQDPGLGLRLIYFSYDVKMKEKGDIPEGYSVSREKKERFSLILESASTNQTSMYLCASSLGGAGTGELFFGEGSRLTVL.

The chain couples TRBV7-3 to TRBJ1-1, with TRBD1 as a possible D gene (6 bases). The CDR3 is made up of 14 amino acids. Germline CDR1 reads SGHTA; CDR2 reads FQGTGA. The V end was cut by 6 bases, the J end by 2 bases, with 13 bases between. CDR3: CASSPGHANTEAFF. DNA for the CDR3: TGTGCCAGCAGTCCGGGACACGCAAACACTGAAGCTTTCTTT.

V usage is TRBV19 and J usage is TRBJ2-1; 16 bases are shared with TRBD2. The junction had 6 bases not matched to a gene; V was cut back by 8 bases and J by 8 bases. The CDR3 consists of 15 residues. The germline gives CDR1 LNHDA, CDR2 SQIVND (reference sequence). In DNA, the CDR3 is TGTGCCAGTGGGACTAGCGGGAGGGCTCCCCATGAGCAGTTCTTC. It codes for CASGTSGRAPHEQFF.

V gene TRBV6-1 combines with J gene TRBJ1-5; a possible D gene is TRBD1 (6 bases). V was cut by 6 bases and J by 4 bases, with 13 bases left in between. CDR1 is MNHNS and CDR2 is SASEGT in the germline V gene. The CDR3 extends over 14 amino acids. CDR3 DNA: TGTGCCAGCAGCCAAGGCACAGGGAATCAGCCCCAGCATTTT. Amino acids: CASSQGTGNQPQHF.

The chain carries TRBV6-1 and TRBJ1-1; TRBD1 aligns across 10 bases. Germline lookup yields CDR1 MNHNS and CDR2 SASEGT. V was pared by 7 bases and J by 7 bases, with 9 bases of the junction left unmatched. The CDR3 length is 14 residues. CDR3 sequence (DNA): TGTGCCAGCATTAGGGGACAGGGGATTTATGAAGCTTTCTTT. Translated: CASIRGQGIYEAFF.

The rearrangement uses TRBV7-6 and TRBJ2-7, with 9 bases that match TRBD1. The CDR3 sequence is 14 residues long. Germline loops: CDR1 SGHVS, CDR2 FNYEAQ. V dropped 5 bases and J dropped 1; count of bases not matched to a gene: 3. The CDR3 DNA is TGTGCCAGCAGCATACAGGGGGCGTCCTACGAGCAGTACTTC. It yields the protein CASSIQGASYEQYF.

Here the CDR3 reads CAWRTGTNSPLHF. The CDR3 nucleotides read TGTGCCTGGCGGACAGGTACTAATTCACCCCTCCACTTT. V is TRBV30 and J is TRBJ1-6; TRBD1 aligns across 7 bases. Germline CDR1 reads GTSNPN; CDR2 reads SVGIG (reference sequence). The CDR3 is made up of 13 amino acids. J gave up 6 bases and V 5 bases, and 4 bases lay outside the gene matches.

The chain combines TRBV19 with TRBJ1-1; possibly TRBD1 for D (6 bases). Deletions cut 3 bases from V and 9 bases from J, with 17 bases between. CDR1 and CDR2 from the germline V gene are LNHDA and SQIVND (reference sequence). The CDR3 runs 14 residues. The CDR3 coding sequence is TGTGCCAGTAGTATGATGGGGACACTCGGCAAAGCTTTCTTT. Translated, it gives CASSMMGTLGKAFF.

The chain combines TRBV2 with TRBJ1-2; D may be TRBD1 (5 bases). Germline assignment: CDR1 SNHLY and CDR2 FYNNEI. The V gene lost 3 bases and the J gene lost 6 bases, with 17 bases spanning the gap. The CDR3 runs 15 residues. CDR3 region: CASSENSRGGDGYTF. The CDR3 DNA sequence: TGTGCCAGCAGTGAGAACTCTCGGGGGGGAGATGGCTACACCTTC.

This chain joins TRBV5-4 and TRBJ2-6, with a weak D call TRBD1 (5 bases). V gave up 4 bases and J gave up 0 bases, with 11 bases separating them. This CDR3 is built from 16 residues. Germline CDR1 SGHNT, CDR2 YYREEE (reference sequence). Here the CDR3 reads CASSPVDNSGANVLTF. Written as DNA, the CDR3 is TGTGCCAGCAGCCCCGTGGACAACTCTGGGGCCAACGTCCTGACTTTC.

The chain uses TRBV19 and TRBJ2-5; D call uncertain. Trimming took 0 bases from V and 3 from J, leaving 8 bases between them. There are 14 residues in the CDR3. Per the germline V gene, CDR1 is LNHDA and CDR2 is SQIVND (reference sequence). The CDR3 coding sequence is TGTGCCAGTAGTATAGAAACCACCGAAGAGACCCAGTACTTC. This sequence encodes CASSIETTEETQYF.